This passage covers 26 T cell receptor beta chains from one sample sequenced in a study of T cells in Graves' hyperthyroidism and ophthalmopathy. Researchers amplified the TCR beta CDR3 regions from RNA transcripts. First-round RT-PCR of the TCR CDR3 relied on the HTBI primer set. In TCRdb, the multiplex PCR reads were re-called with MiXCR into one record per CDR3 protein. The sample gives hundreds of thousands of distinct CDR3 sequences, roughly 15% of which show up once; roughly 20% is in the top ten. The sample consisted of blood. Every receptor here comes from a woman aged 55-69 years with Graves' ophthalmopathy.

Many counts were recorded for this clonotype. J is TRBJ1-4 and V is TRBV11-2; D is ambiguous. V was shortened by 5 bases and J by 1 base, with 14 bases between the two germline ends. The CDR3 runs 16 residues. CDR1 is SGHAT and CDR2 is FQNNGV in the germline V gene. The CDR3 region has the DNA TGTGCCAGCAGCACCGGACCCATGGTAACTAATGAAAAACTGTTTTTT. Its protein product is CASSTGPMVTNEKLFF.

This clonotype was counted many times. The rearrangement joins TRBV5-5 to TRBJ2-1, with 12 bases matching TRBD2. The CDR3 length is 23 residues. The V gene's germline CDR1 is SGHKS and CDR2 YYEKEE (reference sequence). With V trimmed by 3 bases and J by 0 bases, 22 bases remained unmatched. The CDR3 DNA reads as TGTGCCAGCAGCTCTGCGGGACAGCTAGCGGGAGGGCCAGGCGGGAGCTCCTACAATGAGCAGTTCTTC. Translated, it gives CASSSAGQLAGGPGGSSYNEQFF.

The sample holds many counts of this clonotype. The V call is TRBV7-2, the J call TRBJ2-4; D may be TRBD1 (5 bases). The germline V gene encodes CDR1 SGHTA and CDR2 FQGNSA. CDR3 length: 14 residues. Trimming pared 5 bases from V and 8 bases from J, leaving 16 bases between. CDR3 protein: CASSRGQGSHIQYF. The CDR3 coding sequence is TGTGCCAGCAGCCGAGGCCAGGGTTCGCACATTCAGTACTTC.

Only a few counts were recorded for this clonotype. The rearrangement joins TRBV29-1 to TRBJ2-5; D is perhaps TRBD2 (6 bases). Germline V lookup: CDR1 SQVTM, CDR2 ANQGSEA. This CDR3 spans 11 amino acids. V was cut by 8 bases and J by 5 bases, with 12 bases left in between. Here the CDR3 reads CSLGGGETQYF. The CDR3 nucleotides read TGCAGCCTCGGTGGGGGGGAGACCCAGTACTTC.

This clonotype has a count of ten or more. This chain joins TRBV5-1 and TRBJ2-1; possibly TRBD1 for D (6 bases). This CDR3 comprises 16 residues. V was clipped by 4 bases and J by 4 bases, with 18 bases between them. Germline V gene sequence: CDR1 SGHRS, CDR2 YFSETQ. The CDR3 bases are TGCGCCAGCAGCGCCCAAACAGGGTTCGGTTACAATGAGCAGTTCTTC. The encoded protein is CASSAQTGFGYNEQFF. The whole variable domain, filled in from reference TRBV5-1 and TRBJ2-1, reads KAGVTQTPRYLIKTRGQQVTLSCSPISGHRSVSWYQQTPGQGLQFLFEYFSETQRNKGNFPGRFSGRQFSNSRSEMNVSTLELGDSALYLCASSAQTGFGYNEQFFGPGTRLTVL.

This clonotype has a handful of counts. The chain combines TRBV5-1 with TRBJ2-2; tentative D call: TRBD2 (6 bases). V dropped 4 bases and J dropped 1 base, with 14 bases sitting between them. This CDR3 is 16 amino acids long. In germline, CDR1 is SGHRS, CDR2 YFSETQ. CDR3 sequence: CASSALSGVNTGELFF. CDR3 DNA: TGCGCCAGCAGCGCCCTCTCGGGGGTGAACACCGGGGAGCTGTTTTTT.

This clonotype was observed a few times. The rearrangement joins TRBV19 to TRBJ1-4; D call uncertain. V lost 7 bases, J lost 8 bases, and 20 bases lay in between. This CDR3 spans 15 amino acids. The germline CDR1 and CDR2 sequences are LNHDA and SQIVND (reference sequence). The CDR3 reads CASTALRVGGEKLFF. In DNA, the CDR3 is TGTGCCAGTACCGCATTGAGGGTCGGCGGGGAAAAACTGTTTTTT. The whole variable domain, remainder taken from reference TRBV19 and TRBJ1-4, is DGGITQSPKYLFRKEGQNVTLSCEQNLNHDAMYWYRQDPGQGLRLIYYSQIVNDFQKGDIAEGYSVSREKKESFPLTVTSAQKNPTAFYLCASTALRVGGEKLFFGSGTQLSVL.

This clonotype came up many times. The chain employs TRBV3-1 and TRBJ2-1; no firm D call. Trimming left V 2 bases short and J 6 bases short, with 17 bases between. Germline V gene data show CDR1 as LGHDT and CDR2 as YNNKEL (reference sequence). This CDR3 spans 16 amino acids. The CDR3 region has the DNA TGTGCCAGCAGCCAATTAACCGGGCCCCAGGTCAATGAGCAGTTCTTC. It yields the protein CASSQLTGPQVNEQFF.

This clonotype was observed a handful of times. The rearrangement uses TRBV6-5 and TRBJ2-6, with D possibly matching TRBD1 (5 bases). Trimming removed 0 bases at V and 2 bases at J, with 14 bases between. The CDR3 runs to 18 residues. CDR1 and CDR2 from the germline V gene are MNHEY and SVGAGI. CDR3 protein: CASSYSLGRAPGANVLTF. Written as DNA, the CDR3 is TGTGCCAGCAGTTACTCGCTGGGCAGGGCGCCTGGGGCCAACGTCCTGACTTTC.

The V and J genes are TRBV9 and TRBJ1-1; 9 bases fit TRBD1. The germline V gene has CDR1 SGDLS and CDR2 YYNGEE. With V trimmed by 10 bases and J by 1 base, 11 bases remained unmatched. This CDR3 is built from 15 residues. The CDR3 loop reads CAFNRGRGKNTEAFF. CDR3 nucleotide sequence: TGTGCCTTCAACAGGGGGCGGGGGAAGAACACTGAAGCTTTCTTT. The whole variable domain, remainder taken from reference TRBV9 and TRBJ1-1, is DSGVTQTPKHLITATGQRVTLRCSPRSGDLSVYWYQQSLDQGLQFLIQYYNGEERAKGNILERFSAQQFPDLHSELNLSSLELGDSALYFCAFNRGRGKNTEAFFGQGTRLTVV.

This clonotype was observed a handful of times. The J gene is TRBJ2-5, the V gene TRBV5-8; 9 positions agree with TRBD1. The J segment lost 5 bases and the V segment lost 3 bases, leaving 5 bases of the junction unmatched. CDR3 size: 14 residues. Germline V gene lookup returns CDR1 SGHTS and CDR2 YDEGEE. In DNA form, the CDR3 reads TGTGCCAGCAGCTCTTCGACAGGGGGGGAGACCCAGTACTTC. This translates into CASSSSTGGETQYF.

The table lists this clonotype with many counts. The chain joins TRBV6-1 to TRBJ1-1; 8 positions match TRBD1. J was trimmed by 1 base and V by 6 bases; bases with no gene match: 7. The germline V gene encodes CDR1 MNHNS and CDR2 SASEGT. This CDR3 is built from 15 residues. The CDR3 sequence is CASRPPDRENTEAFF. As DNA, the CDR3 is TGTGCCAGCAGACCTCCGGACAGGGAGAACACTGAAGCTTTCTTT.

This clonotype was counted between two and nine times. J is TRBJ2-7 and V is TRBV5-6; TRBD2 matches 9 bases. V gave up 4 bases and J gave up 5 bases; unmatched junction bases: 10. The germline V gene encodes CDR1 SGHDT and CDR2 YYEEEE. The CDR3 runs 15 residues. The CDR3 spells CASSGGSGRVNEQYF. Written as DNA, the CDR3 is TGTGCCAGCAGCGGTGGTAGCGGGAGAGTTAACGAGCAGTACTTC.

This clonotype appeared many times. The chain links TRBV28 to TRBJ2-6; 8 bases line up with TRBD1. The germline CDR1 and CDR2 sequences are MDHEN and SYDVKM. There are 17 residues in the CDR3. J was trimmed by 0 bases and V by 6 bases; bases with no gene match: 7. The CDR3 DNA reads as TGTGCCAGCAGCTCGGGACAGGCGTTCTCTGGGGCCAACGTCCTGACTTTC. Translating it yields CASSSGQAFSGANVLTF.

This clonotype has a count of ten or more. The gene calls are TRBV3-1 and TRBJ1-1; no clear D. The CDR3 extends over 12 amino acids. Germline values: CDR1 LGHDT, CDR2 YNNKEL (reference sequence). V was shortened by 4 bases and J by 3 bases, with 6 bases between the two germline ends. The CDR3 sequence: CASSRTDTEAFF. DNA of the CDR3: TGTGCCAGCAGCCGGACTGACACTGAAGCTTTCTTT.

This clonotype was counted between two and nine times. The V gene is TRBV3-1, the J gene TRBJ2-3; D remains ambiguous. The CDR3 has 16 amino acids. Germline V lookup: CDR1 LGHDT, CDR2 YNNKEL (reference sequence). Trimming removed 5 bases at V and 6 bases at J, with 21 bases between. CDR3 nucleotides: TGTGCCAGCAGCACCCGACCCGCTATTTCAGGTGATACGCAGTATTTT. Its translation: CASSTRPAISGDTQYF.

The rearrangement uses TRBV12-3 or TRBV12-4 and TRBJ2-5; either TRBD1 or TRBD2 may fit D (5 bases each). The CDR3 is 14 residues long. Trimming pared 3 bases from V and 3 bases from J, leaving 11 bases between. CDR3 sequence: CASSFSGGEETQYF. CDR3 nucleotide sequence: TGTGCCAGCAGTTTTTCTGGGGGAGAAGAGACCCAGTACTTC.

This clonotype was picked up many times. The rearrangement uses TRBV30 and TRBJ2-1, with D perhaps being TRBD1 or TRBD2 (5 bases each). Germline assignment: CDR1 GTSNPN and CDR2 SVGIG (reference sequence). The CDR3 is made up of 16 amino acids. V was shortened by 2 bases and J by 0 bases, with 14 bases between the two germline ends. CDR3 DNA: TGTGCCTGGAGTCCTGGGACCGATAGCTCCTACAATGAGCAGTTCTTC. It encodes CAWSPGTDSSYNEQFF.

This clonotype was counted at least ten times. This chain joins TRBV28 and TRBJ2-7; 13 bases are shared with TRBD2. The ends lost 1 base at V and 3 bases at J; junction bases unmatched: 3. The CDR3 has 16 amino acids. CDR1 is MDHEN, CDR2 SYDVKM, per germline. CDR3: CASSLSGTSGVYEQYF. The CDR3 nucleotides are TGTGCCAGCAGTTTATCCGGGACTAGCGGGGTCTACGAGCAGTACTTC.

Remarks on this clonotype: Possible read error: a much larger clone is one base away. The CDR3 sequence is CASSISSSYEQCF. The DNA of the CDR3 is TGTGCCAGCAGCATTTCCAGCTCCTACGAGCAGTGCTTC. This chain joins TRBV5-4 and TRBJ2-7; D is uncertain. Germline CDR1 reads SGHNT; CDR2 reads YYREEE (reference sequence). This CDR3 has 13 amino acids.

J is TRBJ2-7 and V is TRBV20-1; 7 bases are shared with TRBD2. The CDR3 contains 18 residues. J gave up 2 bases and V 0 bases, and 16 bases lay outside the gene matches. Germline CDR1 reads DFQATT; CDR2 reads SNEGSKA (reference sequence). The CDR3 bases are TGCAGTGCTAGAGATGGGGGTAGCGGGTTGCTCCGAACCTACGAGCAGTACTTC. Encoded protein: CSARDGGSGLLRTYEQYF.

This clonotype has more than one count but fewer than ten. The chain links TRBV20-1 to TRBJ1-2; D uncertain. V was pared by 0 bases and J by 4 bases, with 6 bases between. The CDR3 sequence is 12 residues long. CDR1 and CDR2 from the germline V gene are DFQATT and SNEGSKA (reference sequence). CDR3: CSARDPRYGYTF. The CDR3 nucleotides read TGCAGTGCTAGAGATCCCCGCTATGGCTACACCTTC.

This clonotype was observed many times. CDR3 sequence reads: CASNKLMNTEAFF. In DNA form, the CDR3 reads TGTGCCAGCAATAAGCTAATGAACACTGAAGCTTTCTTT. The rearrangement uses TRBV2 and TRBJ1-1; no definite D call. V was trimmed by 7 bases and J by 0 bases, leaving 9 bases between them. In germline, CDR1 is SNHLY, CDR2 FYNNEI. CDR3 length: 13 residues.

The chain carries TRBV5-1 and TRBJ2-1; TRBD2 matches at 13 bases. CDR3 length: 16 residues. Germline V CDR1 and CDR2: SGHRS, YFSETQ. V shed 5 bases and J 3 bases; nucleotides not matched to a gene: 5. CDR3 residues: CASSRTSGRVYNEQFF. CDR3 DNA sequence: TGCGCCAGCAGTAGGACTAGCGGGAGAGTCTACAATGAGCAGTTCTTC.

As regards this clonotype: This could be a read error, since a much larger clone is one nucleotide away. The chain joins TRBV7-2 to TRBJ1-1, with D tentatively TRBD1 (5 bases). The germline V gene encodes CDR1 SGHTA and CDR2 FQGNSA. This CDR3 region has 13 residues. The V and J ends lost 4 bases and 9 bases respectively, with 15 bases between them. Here the CDR3 reads CASSWQGQTKAFF. The CDR3, as DNA: TGTGCCAGCAGCTGGCAGGGTCAAACTAAAGCTTTCTTT.

The CDR3 DNA is TGTGCCAGCAGCCAGGGGGGTCCCACTGAAGCTTTCTTT. Translating gives CASSQGGPTEAFF. J is TRBJ1-1 and V is TRBV7-9; the match to TRBD1 covers 7 bases. The CDR3 is 13 residues long. V dropped 5 bases and J dropped 4; count of bases not matched to a gene: 4. Germline V gene data show CDR1 as SEHNR and CDR2 as FQNEAQ (reference sequence).